The source of this T cell receptor beta chain is a study of T cells in Graves' hyperthyroidism and ophthalmopathy. Study as a whole: Upon initial diagnosis and before any treatment, peripheral blood was collected.

Uncontrolled infection, other autoimmune disease, pregnancy or lactation disqualified patients from enrolment. This clonotype was counted ten times or more. Regions amplified from RNA transcripts were the TCR beta CDR3 regions. TCR CDR3 underwent first-round RT-PCR with the HTBI primer set. Using its own MiXCR run on the multiplex PCR reads, TCRdb lists one record per CDR3 protein. The table includes about 380,000 distinct CDR3 sequences, approximately 13% detected once. Trimming shortened V by 5 bases and J by 0 bases, and 9 bases separated the two germline ends. There are 14 residues in the CDR3. Germline lookup yields CDR1 MNHEY and CDR2 SMNVEV (reference sequence).

The TCR was taken from a man younger than 40 with Graves' hyperthyroidism that later progressed to Graves' ophthalmopathy. What was sequenced was blood. This rearrangement joins TRBV27 to TRBJ2-3; D uncertain. Here the CDR3 reads CASSPLESTDTQYF. For the CDR3, the DNA is TGTGCCAGCAGTCCGCTAGAGAGCACAGATACGCAGTATTTT.